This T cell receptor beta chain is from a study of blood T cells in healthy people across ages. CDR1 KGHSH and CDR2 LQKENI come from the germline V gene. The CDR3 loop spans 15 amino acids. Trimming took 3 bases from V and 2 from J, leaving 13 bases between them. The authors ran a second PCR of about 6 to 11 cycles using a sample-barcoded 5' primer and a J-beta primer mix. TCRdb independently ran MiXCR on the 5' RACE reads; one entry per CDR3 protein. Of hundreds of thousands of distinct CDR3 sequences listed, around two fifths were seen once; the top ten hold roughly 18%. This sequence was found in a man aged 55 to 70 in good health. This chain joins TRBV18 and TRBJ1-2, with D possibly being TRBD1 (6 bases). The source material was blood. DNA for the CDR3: TGTGCCAGCTCACCGTCGGACAGACCGAACTATGGCTACACCTTC. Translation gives CASSPSDRPNYGYTF. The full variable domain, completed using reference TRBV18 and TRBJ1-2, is NAGVMQNPRHLVRRRGQEARLRCSPMKGHSHVYWYRQLPEEGLKFMVYLQKENIIDESGMPKERFSAEFPKEGPSILRIQQVVRGDSAAYFCASSPSDRPNYGYTFGSGTRLTVV.